The 2 T cell receptor beta chains reported below all come from one sample, sequenced in a study of T cell changes during pregnancy in multiple sclerosis. Some clones are missing from TCRdb's copy, which holds only in-frame ones; the method was immunoSEQ multiplex PCR. Among 40,000 to 60,000 clones listed, about 92% were seen once. The sequencing here drew on CD4+ T cells from peripheral blood mononuclear cells, taken in the third trimester of pregnancy. Receptor source: a female donor with multiple sclerosis, enrolled in a pregnancy study.

For the CDR3, the DNA is TGTGCCAGCAGCCGAACCGCCGATTCCTACTACGAGCAGTACTTC. Amino acid sequence: CASSRTADSYYEQYF. The chain carries TRBV5-6 and TRBJ2-7, with D unresolved. The CDR3 runs to 15 residues. Germline V gene data show CDR1 as SGHDT and CDR2 as YYEEEE. Deletions cut 4 bases from V and 3 bases from J, with 17 bases between. The variable domain in full, with the rest retrieved from reference TRBV5-6 and TRBJ2-7, is DAGVTQSPTHLIKTRGQQVTLRCSPKSGHDTVSWYQQALGQGPQFIFQYYEEEERQRGNFPDRFSGHQFPNYSSELNVNALLLGDSALYLCASSRTADSYYEQYFGPGTRLTVT.

The chain recombines TRBV7-2 with TRBJ2-7; the match to TRBD2 covers 9 bases. The ends lost 4 bases at V and 1 base at J; junction bases unmatched: 8. The germline CDR1 and CDR2 sequences are SGHTA and FQGNSA. The CDR3 runs to 16 residues. CDR3 bases: TGTGCCAGCAGCTATGGGACTAGCCAGGGATCCTACGAGCAGTACTTC. The encoded protein is CASSYGTSQGSYEQYF.